The entry below describes one TCR beta chain. These data are taken from a study of cytomegalovirus exposure and HLA in healthy donors. Profiled with immunoSEQ multiplex PCR; TCRdb holds only in-frame clones, not every one. The table lists some 150,000 clones, around 90% of them singletons. The specimen was PBMCs. This sequence originates from a man aged 18 to 30 in good health and CMV-seropositive.

Here the CDR3 reads CASSIFSNTEAFF. The CDR3 coding sequence is TGTGCCAGCAGTATCTTCTCCAACACTGAAGCTTTCTTT. The chain combines TRBV7-2 with TRBJ1-1, with D uncertain. CDR3 length: 13 residues. Trimming cost V 6 bases and J 2 bases, with 10 bases left between them. Germline V gene data show CDR1 as SGHTA and CDR2 as FQGNSA.